The present TCR beta chain was sequenced within a study of blood T cell repertoires in COVID-19. Study background: Sites across the United States, Italy and Spain contributed samples from acute and convalescent COVID-19.

This CDR3 is built from 15 residues. Germline V gene data show CDR1 as SNHLY and CDR2 as FYNNEI. With V trimmed by 4 bases and J by 4 bases, 9 bases remained unmatched. Participants' reported clinical history set cohort assignment. Participants classified as exposed had met a COVID-19 case within 2 weeks before study entry. In the authors' workflow: For nucleated cells, counts were estimated from reference gene primer amplification. Produced via immunoSEQ multiplex PCR; TCRdb's table is partial and in-frame only. The V and J calls and clone size come from that table; D and trimming were worked out from the DNA. In the table there are 400,000 to 500,000 clones, 70% to 90% of which are singletons.

This clonotype originated in a woman aged 18 to 35 who had been exposed to COVID-19. The chain carries TRBV2 and TRBJ2-7, with 8 bases lining up with TRBD1. Sequencing used PBMCs or T cells enriched from blood (not recorded which). This CDR3 reads CASSVKGTGGYEQYF. CDR3 DNA: TGTGCCAGCAGTGTGAAGGGGACAGGAGGATACGAGCAGTACTTC. Filled out from reference TRBV2 and TRBJ2-7, the complete variable domain reads EPEVTQTPSHQVTQMGQEVILRCVPISNHLYFYWYRQILGQKVEFLVSFYNNEISEKSEIFDDQFSVERPDGSNFTLKIRSTKLEDSAMYFCASSVKGTGGYEQYFGPGTRLTVT.